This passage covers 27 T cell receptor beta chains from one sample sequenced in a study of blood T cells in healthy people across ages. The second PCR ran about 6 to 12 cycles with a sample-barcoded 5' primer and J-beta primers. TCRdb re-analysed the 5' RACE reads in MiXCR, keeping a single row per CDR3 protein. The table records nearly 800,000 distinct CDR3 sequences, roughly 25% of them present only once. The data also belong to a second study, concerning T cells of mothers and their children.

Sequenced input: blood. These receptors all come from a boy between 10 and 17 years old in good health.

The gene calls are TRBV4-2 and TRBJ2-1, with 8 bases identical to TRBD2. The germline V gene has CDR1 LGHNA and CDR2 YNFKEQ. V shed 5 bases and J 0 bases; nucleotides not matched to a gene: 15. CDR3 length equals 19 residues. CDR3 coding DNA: TGTGCCAGCAGCTATGCCGGGACCAGCGGGACTAGCTCCTACAATGAGCAGTTCTTC. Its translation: CASSYAGTSGTSSYNEQFF.

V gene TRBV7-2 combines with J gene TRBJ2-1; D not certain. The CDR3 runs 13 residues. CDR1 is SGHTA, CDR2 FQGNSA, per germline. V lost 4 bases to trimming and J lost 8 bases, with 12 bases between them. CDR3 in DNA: TGTGCCAGCAGCTCCCTCCCCTGGGATGAGCAGTTCTTC. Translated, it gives CASSSLPWDEQFF.

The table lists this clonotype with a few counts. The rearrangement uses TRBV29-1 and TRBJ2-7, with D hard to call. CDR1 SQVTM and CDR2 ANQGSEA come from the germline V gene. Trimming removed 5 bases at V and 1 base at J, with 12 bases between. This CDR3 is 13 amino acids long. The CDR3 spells CSVRPTESYEQYF. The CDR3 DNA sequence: TGCAGCGTTCGACCCACGGAATCCTACGAGCAGTACTTC.

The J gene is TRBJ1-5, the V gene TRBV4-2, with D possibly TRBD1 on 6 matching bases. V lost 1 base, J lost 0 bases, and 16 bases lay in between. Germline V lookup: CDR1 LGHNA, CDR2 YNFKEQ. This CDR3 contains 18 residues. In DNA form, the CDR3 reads TGTGCCAGCAGCCAAGCCCCCAGGGGTAGATATAGCAATCAGCCCCAGCATTTT. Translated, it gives CASSQAPRGRYSNQPQHF.

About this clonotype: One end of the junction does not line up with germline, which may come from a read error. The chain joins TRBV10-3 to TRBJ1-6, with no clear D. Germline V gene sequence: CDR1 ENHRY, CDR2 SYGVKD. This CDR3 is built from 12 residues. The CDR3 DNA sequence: TGTGCCATCAGCGGAGGGATGGGCCCTAAGTACTTT. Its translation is CAISGGMGPKYF.

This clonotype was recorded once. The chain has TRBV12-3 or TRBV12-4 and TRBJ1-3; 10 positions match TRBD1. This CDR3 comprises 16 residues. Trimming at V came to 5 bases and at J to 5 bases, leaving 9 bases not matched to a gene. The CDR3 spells CASSHPGTGVRNTIYF. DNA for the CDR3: TGTGCCAGCAGTCACCCCGGGACAGGGGTTCGAAACACCATATATTTT.

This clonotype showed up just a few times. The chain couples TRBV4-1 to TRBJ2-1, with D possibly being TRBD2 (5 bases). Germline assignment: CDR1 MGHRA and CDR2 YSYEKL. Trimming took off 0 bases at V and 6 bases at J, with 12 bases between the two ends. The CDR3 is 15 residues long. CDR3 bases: TGCGCCAGCAGCCAAGATATGGCTAGCTTCAATGAGCAGTTCTTC. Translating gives CASSQDMASFNEQFF.

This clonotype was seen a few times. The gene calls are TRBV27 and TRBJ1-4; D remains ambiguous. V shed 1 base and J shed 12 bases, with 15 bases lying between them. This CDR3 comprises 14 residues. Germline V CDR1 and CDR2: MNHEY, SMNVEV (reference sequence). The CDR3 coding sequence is TGTGCCAGCAGTTTATTCGTGGGGTCCGTGGAACTGTTTTTT. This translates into CASSLFVGSVELFF.

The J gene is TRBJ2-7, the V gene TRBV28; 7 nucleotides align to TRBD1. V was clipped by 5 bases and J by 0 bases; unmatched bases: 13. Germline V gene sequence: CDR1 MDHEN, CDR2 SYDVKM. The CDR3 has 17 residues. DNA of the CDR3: TGTGCCAGCAGTCCACCGTACTACAGGGGAAGCTCCTACGAGCAGTACTTC. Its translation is CASSPPYYRGSSYEQYF. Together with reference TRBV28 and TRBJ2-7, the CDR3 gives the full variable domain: DVKVTQSSRYLVKRTGEKVFLECVQDMDHENMFWYRQDPGLGLRLIYFSYDVKMKEKGDIPEGYSVSREKKERFSLILESASTNQTSMYLCASSPPYYRGSSYEQYFGPGTRLTVT.

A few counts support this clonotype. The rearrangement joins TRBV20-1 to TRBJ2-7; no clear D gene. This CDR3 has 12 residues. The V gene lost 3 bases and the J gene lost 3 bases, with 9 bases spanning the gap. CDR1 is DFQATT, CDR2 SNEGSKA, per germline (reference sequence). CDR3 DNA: TGCAGTGCTAGCAAAGTCAGCTACGAGCAGTACTTC. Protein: CSASKVSYEQYF.

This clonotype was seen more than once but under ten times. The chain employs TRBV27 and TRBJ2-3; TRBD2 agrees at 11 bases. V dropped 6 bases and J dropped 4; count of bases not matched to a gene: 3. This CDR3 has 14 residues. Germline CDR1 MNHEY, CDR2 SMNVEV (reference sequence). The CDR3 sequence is CASSRLAGSDTQYF. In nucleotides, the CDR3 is TGTGCCAGCAGCAGACTAGCGGGGTCAGATACGCAGTATTTT.

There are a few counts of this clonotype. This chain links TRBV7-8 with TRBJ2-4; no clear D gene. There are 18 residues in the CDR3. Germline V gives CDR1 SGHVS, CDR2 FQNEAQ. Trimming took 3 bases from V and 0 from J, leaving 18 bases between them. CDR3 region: CASSLRRTPRQAKNIQYF. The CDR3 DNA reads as TGTGCCAGCAGCTTGAGACGGACCCCAAGGCAAGCCAAAAACATTCAGTACTTC.

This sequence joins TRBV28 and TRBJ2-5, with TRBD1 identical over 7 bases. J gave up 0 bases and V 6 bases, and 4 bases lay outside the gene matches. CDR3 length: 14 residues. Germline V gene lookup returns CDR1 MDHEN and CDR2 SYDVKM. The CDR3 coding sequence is TGTGCCAGCAGGAGGGACAGCTACCAAGAGACCCAGTACTTC. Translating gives CASRRDSYQETQYF.

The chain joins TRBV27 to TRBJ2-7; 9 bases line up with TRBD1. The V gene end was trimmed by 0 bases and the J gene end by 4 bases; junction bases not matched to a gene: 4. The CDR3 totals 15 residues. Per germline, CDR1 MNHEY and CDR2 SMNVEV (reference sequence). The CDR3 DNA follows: TGTGCCAGCAGTTTATCGGGGGGACAGGGTTACGAGCAGTACTTC. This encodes CASSLSGGQGYEQYF.

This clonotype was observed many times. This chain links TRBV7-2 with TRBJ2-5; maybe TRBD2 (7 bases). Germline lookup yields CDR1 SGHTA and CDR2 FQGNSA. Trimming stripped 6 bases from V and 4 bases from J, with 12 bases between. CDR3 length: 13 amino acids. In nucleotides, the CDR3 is TGTGCCAGCAGTCTGCGGGGGCGAGAGACCCAGTACTTC. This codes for CASSLRGRETQYF.

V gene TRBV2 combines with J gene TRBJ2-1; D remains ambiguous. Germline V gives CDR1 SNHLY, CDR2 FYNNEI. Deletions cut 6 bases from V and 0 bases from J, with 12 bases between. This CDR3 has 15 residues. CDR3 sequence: CASSARSFSYNEQFF. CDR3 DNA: TGTGCCAGCAGCGCTAGGTCCTTCTCCTACAATGAGCAGTTCTTC.

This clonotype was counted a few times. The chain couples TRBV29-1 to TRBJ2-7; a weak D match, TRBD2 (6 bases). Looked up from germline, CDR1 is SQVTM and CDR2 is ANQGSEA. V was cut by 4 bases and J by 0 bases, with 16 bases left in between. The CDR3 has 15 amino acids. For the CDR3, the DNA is TGCAGCGTTGCCTTAGCGGACAAACGCTCCTACGAGCAGTACTTC. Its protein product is CSVALADKRSYEQYF.

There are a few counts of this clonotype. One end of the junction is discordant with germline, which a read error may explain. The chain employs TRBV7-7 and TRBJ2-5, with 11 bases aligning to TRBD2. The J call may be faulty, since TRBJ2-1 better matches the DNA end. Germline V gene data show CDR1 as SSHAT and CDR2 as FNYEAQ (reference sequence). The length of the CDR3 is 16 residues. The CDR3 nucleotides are TGTGCTAGCAGCACCAGACCTAGCGGGAGGAGGAATGAGCAGTTCTTC. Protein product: CASSTRPSGRRNEQFF.

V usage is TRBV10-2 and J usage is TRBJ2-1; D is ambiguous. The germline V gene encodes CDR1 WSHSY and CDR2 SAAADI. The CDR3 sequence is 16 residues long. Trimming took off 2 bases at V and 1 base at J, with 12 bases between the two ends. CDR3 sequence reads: CASSEGQSLSYNEQFF. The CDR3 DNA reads TGCGCCAGCAGTGAGGGGCAGAGTCTATCCTACAATGAGCAGTTCTTC.

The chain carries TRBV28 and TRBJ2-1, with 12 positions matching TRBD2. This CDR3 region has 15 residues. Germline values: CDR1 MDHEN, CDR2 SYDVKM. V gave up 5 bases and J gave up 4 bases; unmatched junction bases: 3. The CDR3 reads CASSGLAGIYNEQFF. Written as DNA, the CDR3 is TGTGCCAGCAGTGGACTAGCGGGGATATACAATGAGCAGTTCTTC.

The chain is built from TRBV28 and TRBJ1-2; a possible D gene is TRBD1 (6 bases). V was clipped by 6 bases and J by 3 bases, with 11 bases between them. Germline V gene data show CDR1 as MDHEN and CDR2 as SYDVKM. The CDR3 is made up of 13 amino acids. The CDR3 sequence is CASRGGGDYGYTF. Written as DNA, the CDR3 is TGTGCCAGCAGGGGAGGGGGTGACTATGGCTACACCTTC.

Here the CDR3 reads CASSLRGQKNTEAFF. In DNA, the CDR3 is TGTGCCAGCAGCTTAAGGGGACAGAAGAACACTGAAGCTTTCTTT. The chain carries TRBV7-3 and TRBJ1-1, with 7 positions matching TRBD1. Trimming at V came to 1 base and at J to 1 base, leaving 3 bases not matched to a gene. Germline V gives CDR1 SGHTA, CDR2 FQGTGA. This CDR3 has 15 residues.

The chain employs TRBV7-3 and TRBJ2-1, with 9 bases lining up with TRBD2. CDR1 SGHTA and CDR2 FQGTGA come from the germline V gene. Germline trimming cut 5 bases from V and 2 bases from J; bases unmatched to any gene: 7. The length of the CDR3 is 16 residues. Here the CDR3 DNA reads TGTGCCAGCAGCCCGCTAGCGGGATGGGCCTACAATGAGCAGTTCTTC. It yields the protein CASSPLAGWAYNEQFF.

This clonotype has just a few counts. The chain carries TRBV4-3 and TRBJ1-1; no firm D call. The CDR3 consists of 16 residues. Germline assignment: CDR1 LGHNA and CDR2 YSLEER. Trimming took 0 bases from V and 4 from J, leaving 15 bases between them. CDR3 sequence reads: CASSQEGGISSTEAFF. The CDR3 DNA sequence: TGCGCCAGCAGCCAAGAAGGAGGGATATCAAGCACTGAAGCTTTCTTT.

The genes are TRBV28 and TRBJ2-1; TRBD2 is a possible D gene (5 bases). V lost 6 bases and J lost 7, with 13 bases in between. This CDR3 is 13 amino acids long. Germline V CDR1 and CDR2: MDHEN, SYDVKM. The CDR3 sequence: CASSRPPGNEQFF. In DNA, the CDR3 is TGTGCCAGCAGCCGCCCTCCGGGGAATGAGCAGTTCTTC. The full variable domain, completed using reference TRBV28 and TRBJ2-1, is DVKVTQSSRYLVKRTGEKVFLECVQDMDHENMFWYRQDPGLGLRLIYFSYDVKMKEKGDIPEGYSVSREKKERFSLILESASTNQTSMYLCASSRPPGNEQFFGPGTRLTVL.

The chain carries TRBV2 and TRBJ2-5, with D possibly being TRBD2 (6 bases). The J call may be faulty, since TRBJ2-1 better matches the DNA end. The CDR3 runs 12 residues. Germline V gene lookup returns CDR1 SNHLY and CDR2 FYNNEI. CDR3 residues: CASGDSRDEQFF. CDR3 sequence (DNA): TGTGCCAGCGGGGACTCTCGGGATGAGCAGTTCTTC.

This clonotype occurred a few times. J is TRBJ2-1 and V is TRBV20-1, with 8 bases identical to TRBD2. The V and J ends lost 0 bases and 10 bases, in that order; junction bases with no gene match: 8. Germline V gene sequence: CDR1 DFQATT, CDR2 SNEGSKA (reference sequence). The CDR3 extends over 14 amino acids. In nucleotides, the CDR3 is TGCAGTGCTAGAGATTTAACTAGCGGCCGCGAGCAGTTCTTC. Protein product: CSARDLTSGREQFF.